This T cell receptor beta chain was recorded in a study of cytomegalovirus exposure and HLA in healthy donors. Turning to the study itself: A previous analysis identified around 120 million unique TCR beta sequences derived from some 170 million T cells.

Germline V gene sequence: CDR1 LGHNA, CDR2 YSLEER. The CDR3 consists of 15 residues. V dropped 0 bases and J dropped 4; count of bases not matched to a gene: 3. PCR used 60 Vbeta primers and 13 Jbeta primers. Clones were sequenced by immunoSEQ multiplex PCR, and TCRdb holds only the in-frame ones, with some missing. The repertoire has fewer than 200,000 clones, roughly 80% of them found once; the top ten carry roughly 1.9%. Healthy individuals who donated bone marrow served as the donors. Study-level findings and limits: Specific recognition of CMV antigens was confirmed in vitro for a few chains (all CMV-associated).

Comment on this clone: The antigen remains unidentified.

This TCR derives from a human donor in good health. Sequenced: PBMCs. This chain links TRBV4-3 with TRBJ1-5; TRBD1 aligns across 7 bases. The CDR3 region has the DNA TGCGCCAGCAGCCAAGAAGGGGGCGCGAATCAGCCCCAGCATTTT. As protein: CASSQEGGANQPQHF.